Listed here are 20 T cell receptor beta chains from one sample, sequenced in a study of cytomegalovirus exposure and HLA in healthy donors. Amplification used 60 Vbeta primers and 13 Jbeta primers. Assay used: immunoSEQ multiplex PCR; TCRdb lists only in-frame clones, some missing. The profile covers about 180,000 clones, with about 82% appearing a single time and about 1.9% taken by the ten largest. The sample taken for sequencing was PBMCs. The receptors come from a woman aged 25 to 45 in good health and CMV-seronegative.

The chain combines TRBV7-2 with TRBJ2-2; 7 bases agree with TRBD2. Looked up from germline, CDR1 is SGHTA and CDR2 is FQGNSA. The J segment lost 1 base and the V segment lost 5 bases, leaving 4 bases of the junction unmatched. The CDR3 loop spans 15 amino acids. CDR3 residues: CASSQLAVNTGELFF. The CDR3 DNA reads as TGTGCCAGCAGCCAGCTAGCGGTGAACACCGGGGAGCTGTTTTTT.

There are a few counts of this clone. V is TRBV7-2 and J is TRBJ2-7; TRBD2 might be the D (6 bases). Germline-derived CDR1 and CDR2 are SGHTA and FQGNSA. The CDR3 sequence is 15 residues long. Deletions cut 0 bases from V and 2 bases from J, with 11 bases between. CDR3 sequence (DNA): TGTGCCAGCAGCTTAGCACTAGCCGATCCCTACGAGCAGTACTTC. Its translation: CASSLALADPYEQYF. Supplemented by reference TRBV7-2 and TRBJ2-7, the full variable domain reads GAGVSQSPSNKVTEKGKDVELRCDPISGHTALYWYRQSLGQGLEFLIYFQGNSAPDKSGLPSDRFSAERTGGSVSTLTIQRTQQEDSAVYLCASSLALADPYEQYFGPGTRLTVT.

This chain uses TRBV6-1 with TRBJ1-2, with D uncertain. V was trimmed by 5 bases and J by 5 bases, leaving 9 bases between them. This CDR3 region has 12 residues. The germline gives CDR1 MNHNS, CDR2 SASEGT. The CDR3 spells CASSIVPYGYTF. The DNA of the CDR3 is TGTGCCAGCAGTATAGTACCATATGGCTACACCTTC.

The chain joins TRBV10-1 to TRBJ1-3; D is ambiguous. Trimming took 5 bases from V and 0 from J, leaving 8 bases between them. In germline, CDR1 is WNHNN, CDR2 SYGVQD (reference sequence). This CDR3 is built from 14 residues. CDR3 sequence reads: CASSPQFSGNTIYF. The DNA for the CDR3 is TGCGCCAGCAGTCCACAATTCTCTGGAAACACCATATATTTT.

The CDR3 bases are TGTGCCTGGAGTGTCTCAGTCTCCTACAATGAGCAGTTCTTC. This encodes CAWSVSVSYNEQFF. This chain uses TRBV30 with TRBJ2-1; D gene uncertain. CDR1 and CDR2 (germline): GTSNPN, SVGIG (reference sequence). The V and J ends lost 0 bases and 0 bases respectively, with 6 bases between them. CDR3 size: 14 residues.

This clone has only a few counts. The chain combines TRBV5-6 with TRBJ2-2; 10 bases are shared with TRBD2. This CDR3 region has 18 residues. From germline, CDR1 is SGHDT and CDR2 YYEEEE. J lost 2 bases, V lost 2 bases, and 9 bases had no gene match. The CDR3 is CASSFNPLAGLNTGELFF. Written as DNA, the CDR3 is TGTGCCAGCAGCTTTAATCCACTAGCGGGGCTTAACACCGGGGAGCTGTTTTTT.

The J gene is TRBJ1-2, the V gene TRBV7-9, with a possible D match to TRBD1 (5 bases). The CDR3 is 11 amino acids. CDR1 and CDR2 from the germline V gene are SEHNR and FQNEAQ (reference sequence). V shed 4 bases and J shed 10 bases, with 10 bases lying between them. In DNA, the CDR3 is TGTGCCAGCAGCTCCCAGGGACTCTACACCTTC. Translation gives CASSSQGLYTF.

This clone appeared a few times. The rearrangement links TRBV6-5 to TRBJ2-7; TRBD1 might be the D (6 bases). The germline gives CDR1 MNHEY, CDR2 SVGAGI. With 10 bases removed from V and 1 base from J, the gap between germline ends came to 14 bases. This CDR3 has 13 residues. CDR3 sequence (DNA): TGTGCCACCGAGGGGGACGGGTCCTACGAGCAGTACTTC. Its protein product is CATEGDGSYEQYF.

V usage is TRBV27 and J usage is TRBJ1-1, with a tentative D call TRBD1 (5 bases). The CDR3 covers 14 residues. V was shortened by 6 bases and J by 6 bases, with 17 bases between the two germline ends. The germline CDR1 and CDR2 sequences are MNHEY and SMNVEV (reference sequence). The CDR3 region has the DNA TGTGCCAGCAGCCACAATTCCCAGGGCGCTGAAGCTTTCTTT. It translates to CASSHNSQGAEAFF.

The V and J genes are TRBV6-1 and TRBJ1-2, with a tentative D call TRBD1 (6 bases). Germline V lookup: CDR1 MNHNS, CDR2 SASEGT. The CDR3 totals 14 residues. V was pared by 1 base and J by 4 bases, with 10 bases between. The CDR3 coding sequence is TGTGCCAGCAGTGAAGGACAGGCTTTCTATGGCTACACCTTC. Translation gives CASSEGQAFYGYTF.

CDR3 region: CASRRGGGSYYGYTF. In nucleotides, the CDR3 is TGTGCCAGTAGAAGGGGTGGCGGGAGTTACTATGGCTACACCTTC. The J gene is TRBJ1-2, the V gene TRBV19, with a tentative D call TRBD1 (5 bases). Germline CDR1 LNHDA, CDR2 SQIVND (reference sequence). V dropped 6 bases and J dropped 3 bases, with 17 bases sitting between them. The length of the CDR3 is 15 residues.

This chain connects TRBV11-2 to TRBJ1-1; D perhaps matches TRBD1 (5 bases). Trimming cost V 5 bases and J 10 bases, with 11 bases left between them. The V gene's germline CDR1 is SGHAT and CDR2 FQNNGV. This CDR3 spans 11 amino acids. The CDR3 loop is CASSLKQGAFF. The CDR3 nucleotides read TGTGCCAGCAGCCTTAAGCAGGGAGCTTTCTTT.

This clone turned up a few times. The chain carries TRBV5-1 and TRBJ2-7, with a possible D match to TRBD2 (6 bases). The CDR3 extends over 16 amino acids. Germline CDR1 is SGHRS and CDR2 is YFSETQ. Trimming took 4 bases from V and 3 from J, leaving 20 bases between them. The CDR3 region is CASSPQEGLILYEQYF. CDR3 in DNA: TGCGCCAGCAGCCCCCAGGAGGGTCTTATTCTCTACGAGCAGTACTTC.

The V gene is TRBV5-1, the J gene TRBJ2-1, with 9 bases identical to TRBD2. The CDR3 runs 16 residues. The J segment lost 4 bases and the V segment lost 0 bases, leaving 5 bases of the junction unmatched. Germline CDR1 and CDR2: SGHRS and YFSETQ. The CDR3 DNA reads as TGCGCCAGCAGCTTGGATGCGGGGGGGCCTTACAATGAGCAGTTCTTC. Translation: CASSLDAGGPYNEQFF.

The chain has TRBV27 and TRBJ1-3; tentatively, D is TRBD1 (5 bases). Germline values: CDR1 MNHEY, CDR2 SMNVEV (reference sequence). Trimming took off 6 bases at V and 0 bases at J, with 9 bases between the two ends. This CDR3 region has 14 residues. The CDR3 bases are TGTGCCAGCAGGGACACACGCTCTGGAAACACCATATATTTT. Its protein is CASRDTRSGNTIYF.

This sequence joins TRBV2 and TRBJ1-1; the D gene is possibly TRBD1 (5 bases). Germline CDR1 and CDR2: SNHLY and FYNNEI. V gave up 7 bases and J gave up 1 base, with 19 bases separating them. The CDR3 has 16 amino acids. The CDR3 protein is CASKSMTVDTNTEAFF. CDR3 DNA: TGTGCCAGCAAGAGCATGACAGTGGACACGAACACTGAAGCTTTCTTT.

The chain uses TRBV27 and TRBJ1-5; possible D gene TRBD1, 6 bases. Trimming pared 5 bases from V and 5 bases from J, leaving 10 bases between. Germline CDR1 is MNHEY and CDR2 is SMNVEV (reference sequence). The CDR3 runs 13 residues. The CDR3 bases are TGTGCCAGCAGTATCAACAGGGATCAGCCCCAGCATTTT. Protein: CASSINRDQPQHF.

The chain links TRBV7-8 to TRBJ2-3; 12 bases align to TRBD2. Trimming removed 5 bases from V and 3 bases from J; junction bases left unmatched: 12. Germline assignment: CDR1 SGHVS and CDR2 FQNEAQ. This CDR3 has 18 residues. In DNA, the CDR3 is TGTGCCAGCAGCGTCAGGATTCTAGCGGGGGGGCAAACAGATACGCAGTATTTT. It yields the protein CASSVRILAGGQTDTQYF.

The genes are TRBV6-1 and TRBJ1-2, with 10 nucleotides matching TRBD1. Looked up from germline, CDR1 is MNHNS and CDR2 is SASEGT. This CDR3 has 14 amino acids. The trim removed 5 bases at V and 4 bases at J, leaving 4 bases unmatched. The CDR3 region is CASSLDRGIYGYTF. CDR3 DNA: TGTGCCAGCAGTTTGGACAGGGGGATCTATGGCTACACCTTC.

The chain is built from TRBV27 and TRBJ1-1, with D unclear. Trimming removed 3 bases from V and 1 base from J, with 6 bases in between. Germline V gene lookup returns CDR1 MNHEY and CDR2 SMNVEV (reference sequence). This CDR3 comprises 13 residues. CDR3 sequence reads: CASSFGGNTEAFF. CDR3 sequence (DNA): TGTGCCAGCAGTTTTGGAGGGAACACTGAAGCTTTCTTT.